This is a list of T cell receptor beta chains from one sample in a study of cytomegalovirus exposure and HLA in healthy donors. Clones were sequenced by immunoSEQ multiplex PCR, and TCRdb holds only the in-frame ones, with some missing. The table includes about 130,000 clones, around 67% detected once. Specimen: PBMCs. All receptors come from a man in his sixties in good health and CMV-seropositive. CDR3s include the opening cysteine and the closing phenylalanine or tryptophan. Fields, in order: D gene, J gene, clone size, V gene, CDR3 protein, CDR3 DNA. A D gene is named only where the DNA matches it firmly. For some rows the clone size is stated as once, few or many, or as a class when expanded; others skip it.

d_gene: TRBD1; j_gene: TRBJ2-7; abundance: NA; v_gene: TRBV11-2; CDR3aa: CASSLIGQGEQYF; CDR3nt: TGTGCCAGCAGCTTAATTGGACAGGGCGAGCAGTACTTC
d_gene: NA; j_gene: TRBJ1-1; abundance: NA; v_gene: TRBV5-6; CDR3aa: CASSAITGEAFF; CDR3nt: TGTGCCAGCAGCGCGATTACCGGGGAAGCTTTCTTT
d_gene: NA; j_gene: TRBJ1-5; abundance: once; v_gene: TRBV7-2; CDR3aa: CASSLTDYQPQHF; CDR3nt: TGTGCCAGCAGCTTGACAGATTATCAGCCCCAGCATTTT
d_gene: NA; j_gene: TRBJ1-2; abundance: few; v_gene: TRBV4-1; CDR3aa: CASSQNRELAYGYTF; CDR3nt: TGCGCCAGCAGCCAGAACAGGGAACTCGCCTATGGCTACACCTTC
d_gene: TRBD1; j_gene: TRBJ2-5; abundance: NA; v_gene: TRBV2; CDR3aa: CASSADRGQETQYF; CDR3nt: TGTGCCAGCAGTGCTGACAGGGGCCAAGAGACCCAGTACTTC
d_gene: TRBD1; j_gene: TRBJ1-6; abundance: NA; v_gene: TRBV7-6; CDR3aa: CASSPGQGGRSPLHF; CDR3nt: TGTGCCAGCAGCCCAGGACAGGGGGGTAGGTCACCCCTCCACTTT
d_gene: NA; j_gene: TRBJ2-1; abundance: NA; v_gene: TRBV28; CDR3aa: CASRLRRNEQFF; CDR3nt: TGTGCCAGCAGGCTGCGTCGGAATGAGCAGTTCTTC
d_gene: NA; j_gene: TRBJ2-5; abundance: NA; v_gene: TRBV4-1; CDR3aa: CASSQEFRSETQYF; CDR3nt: TGCGCCAGCAGCCAAGAATTCAGGTCGGAGACCCAGTACTTC
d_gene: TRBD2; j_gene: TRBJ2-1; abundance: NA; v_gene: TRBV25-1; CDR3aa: CASTAGLAGGNEQFF; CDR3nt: TGTGCCAGCACCGCGGGACTAGCGGGGGGTAATGAGCAGTTCTTC
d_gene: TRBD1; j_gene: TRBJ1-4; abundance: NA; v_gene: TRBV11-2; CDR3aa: CASSAGQGKLFF; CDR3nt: TGTGCCAGCAGCGCCGGACAGGGGAAACTGTTTTTT
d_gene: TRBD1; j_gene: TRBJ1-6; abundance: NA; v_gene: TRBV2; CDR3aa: CASNLQGADNSPLHF; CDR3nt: TGTGCCAGCAACCTACAGGGGGCCGATAATTCACCCCTCCACTTT
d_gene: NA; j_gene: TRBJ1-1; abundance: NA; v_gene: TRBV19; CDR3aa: CASREVGQGRTEAFF; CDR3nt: TGTGCCAGTAGAGAGGTGGGGCAGGGAAGGACTGAAGCTTTCTTT
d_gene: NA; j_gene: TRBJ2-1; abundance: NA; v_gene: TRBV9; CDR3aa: CASSNSGGFYNEQFF; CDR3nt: TGTGCCAGCAGCAATAGCGGAGGATTCTACAATGAGCAGTTCTTC
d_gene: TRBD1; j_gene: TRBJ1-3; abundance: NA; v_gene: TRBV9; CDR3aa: CASSVGQGSYTIYF; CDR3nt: TGTGCCAGCAGCGTAGGACAGGGTTCGTACACCATATATTTT
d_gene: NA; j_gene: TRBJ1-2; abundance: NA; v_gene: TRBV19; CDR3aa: CASIAGNRDYGYTF; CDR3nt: TGTGCCAGTATCGCCGGGAACCGTGACTATGGCTACACCTTC
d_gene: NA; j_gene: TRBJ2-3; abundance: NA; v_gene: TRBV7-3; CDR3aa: CASSSGVSTDTQYF; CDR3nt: TGTGCCAGCAGTTCAGGGGTCAGCACAGATACGCAGTATTTT
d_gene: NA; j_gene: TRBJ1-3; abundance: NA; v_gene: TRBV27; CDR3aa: CASSSPGGNTIYF; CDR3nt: TGTGCCAGCAGTTCACCAGGGGGAAACACCATATATTTT
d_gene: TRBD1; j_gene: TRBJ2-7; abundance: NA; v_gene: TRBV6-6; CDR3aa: CASRPPGQGKHEQYF; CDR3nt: TGTGCCAGCAGGCCTCCGGGACAGGGGAAACACGAGCAGTACTTC
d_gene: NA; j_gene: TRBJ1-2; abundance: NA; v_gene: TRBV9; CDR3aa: CASSSFTGLGYTF; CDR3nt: TGTGCCAGCAGCTCCTTTACAGGGTTAGGCTACACCTTC
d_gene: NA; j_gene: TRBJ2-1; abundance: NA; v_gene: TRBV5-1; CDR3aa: CASSFPNQEQFF; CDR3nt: TGCGCCAGCAGCTTCCCTAACCAAGAGCAGTTCTTC
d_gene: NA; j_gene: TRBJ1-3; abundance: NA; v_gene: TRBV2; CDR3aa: CASSEEKEVGGVSGNTIYF; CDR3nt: TGTGCCAGCAGTGAAGAGAAGGAAGTCGGGGGAGTATCTGGAAACACCATATATTTT
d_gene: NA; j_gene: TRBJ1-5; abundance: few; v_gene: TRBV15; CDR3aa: CATSRDPGADQPQHF; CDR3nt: TGTGCCACCAGCAGGGACCCAGGGGCCGATCAGCCCCAGCATTTT
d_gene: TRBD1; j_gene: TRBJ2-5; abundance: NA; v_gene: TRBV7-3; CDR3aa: CASSRDRGLGTQYF; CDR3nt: TGTGCCAGCAGCCGGGACAGGGGGCTCGGGACCCAGTACTTC
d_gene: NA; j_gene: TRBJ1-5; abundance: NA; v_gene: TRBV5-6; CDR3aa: CASSSLGAGAGQPQHF; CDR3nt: TGTGCCAGCAGCTCATTGGGCGCAGGGGCGGGTCAGCCCCAGCATTTT
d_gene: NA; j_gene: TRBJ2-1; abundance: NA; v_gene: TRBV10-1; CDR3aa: CASRVEGQPYNEQFF; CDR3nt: TGCGCCAGCAGAGTCGAGGGCCAGCCCTACAATGAGCAGTTCTTC
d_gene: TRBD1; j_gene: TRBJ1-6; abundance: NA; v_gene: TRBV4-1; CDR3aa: CASSQSGTGNSPLHF; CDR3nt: TGCGCCAGCAGCCAAAGCGGGACAGGGAACTCACCCCTCCACTTT
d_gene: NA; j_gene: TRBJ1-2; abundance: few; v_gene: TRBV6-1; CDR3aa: CASSEVGFGYTF; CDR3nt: TGTGCCAGCAGTGAAGTCGGGTTTGGCTACACCTTC
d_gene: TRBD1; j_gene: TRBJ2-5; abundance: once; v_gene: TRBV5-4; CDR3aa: CASSRDRGQETQYF; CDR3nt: TGTGCCAGCAGCAGGGACAGGGGACAAGAGACCCAGTACTTC
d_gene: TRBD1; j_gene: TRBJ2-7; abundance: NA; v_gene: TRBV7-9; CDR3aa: CASSLRRTGNHEQYF; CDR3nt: TGTGCCAGCAGCTTACGCCGGACAGGGAACCACGAGCAGTACTTC
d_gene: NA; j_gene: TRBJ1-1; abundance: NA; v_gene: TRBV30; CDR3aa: CAWSVSAEAFF; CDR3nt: TGTGCCTGGAGTGTTTCTGCTGAAGCTTTCTTT
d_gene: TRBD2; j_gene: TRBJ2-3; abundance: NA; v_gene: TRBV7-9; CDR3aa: CASSLAKGLAGNLDTQYF; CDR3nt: TGTGCCAGCAGCTTAGCAAAAGGACTAGCGGGGAATTTGGATACGCAGTATTTT
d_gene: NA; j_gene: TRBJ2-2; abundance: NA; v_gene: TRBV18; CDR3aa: CASSYFTGELFF; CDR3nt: TGTGCCAGCTCATACTTCACCGGGGAGCTGTTTTTT
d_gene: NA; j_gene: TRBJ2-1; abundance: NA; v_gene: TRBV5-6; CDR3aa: CASSLYIGTLSDEQFF; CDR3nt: TGTGCCAGCAGCTTGTATATCGGGACACTGTCCGATGAGCAGTTCTTC
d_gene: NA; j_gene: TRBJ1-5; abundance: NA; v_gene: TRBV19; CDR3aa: CATGFNQPQHF; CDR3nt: TGTGCAACGGGGTTCAATCAGCCCCAGCATTTT
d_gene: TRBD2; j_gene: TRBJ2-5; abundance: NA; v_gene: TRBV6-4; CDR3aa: CAIPHAGDTGETQYF; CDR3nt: TGTGCCATCCCCCACGCGGGGGATACGGGGGAGACCCAGTACTTC
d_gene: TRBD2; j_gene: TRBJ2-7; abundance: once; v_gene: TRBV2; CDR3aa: CASEGTSGGTSSYEQYF; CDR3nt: TGTGCCAGCGAGGGCACTAGCGGGGGGACGAGCTCCTACGAGCAGTACTTC
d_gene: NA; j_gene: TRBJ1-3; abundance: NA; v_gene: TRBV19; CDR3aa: CASRTAGNTIYF; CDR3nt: TGTGCCAGTAGGACAGCAGGAAACACCATATATTTT
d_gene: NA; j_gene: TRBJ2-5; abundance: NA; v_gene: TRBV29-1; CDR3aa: CSVAREEQYF; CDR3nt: TGCAGCGTTGCCCGGGAAGAGCAGTACTTC
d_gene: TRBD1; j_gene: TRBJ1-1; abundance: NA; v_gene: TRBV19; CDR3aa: CASSNNVGTGSEAFF; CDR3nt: TGTGCCAGTAGTAATAATGTCGGGACAGGATCTGAAGCTTTCTTT